This TCR beta chain was identified during a study of PD-1 blockade in mismatch repair-deficient tumors. Overall study context: All were previously treated, progressing patients with around 12 mismatch repair-deficient cancer types.

V was pared by 0 bases and J by 1 base, with 5 bases of the junction left unmatched. CDR3 length equals 18 residues. The V gene's germline CDR1 is SGHNT and CDR2 YYREEE (reference sequence). Libraries were prepared by immunoSEQ multiplex PCR; TCRdb keeps only in-frame clonotypes and omits some of them. The data contain some 66,000 clones, around 88% of them singletons. The receptor was derived from an adult with mismatch repair-deficient cancer. The sequenced sample was peripheral blood, obtained 52 weeks after starting pembrolizumab. The chain uses TRBV5-4 and TRBJ2-6; 9 bases are a match to TRBD2. The CDR3 protein is CASSLGGTSFSGANVLTF. In nucleotides, the CDR3 is TGTGCCAGCAGCTTGGGTGGGACTAGCTTTTCTGGGGCCAACGTCCTGACTTTC.